This TCR beta chain stems from a study of T cell responses to AZD1222 COVID-19 vaccine. Study as a whole: Investigators merged groups given second doses at roughly 4 or roughly 12 weeks.

This CDR3 comprises 12 residues. The V end was cut by 7 bases, the J end by 8 bases, with 14 bases between. Comment on this clone: The antigen is unknown.

General observations from the study: Spike-specific TCR repertoires showed rising breadth and depth after two AZD1222 doses. Reportedly, nearly half the spike-specific TCRs target unmutated variant regions. In a largely white British group with more females than males, clonal diversity was possibly underestimated.

Here immunoSEQ multiplex PCR was the method, and the copy in TCRdb shows in-frame clones only, minus some. Among around 100,000 clones, 80% to 85% were seen once, and the ten largest hold 9.4%. The sample was peripheral blood, taken on day 0 of AZD1222 vaccination. This chain joins TRBV12-3 or TRBV12-4 and TRBJ1-2; weak D call: TRBD1 (6 bases). This clonotype was obtained from an adult in good health. The CDR3, as DNA: TGTGCCAGCATCATCCCACAGGGAGGCTACACCTTC. Amino acid sequence: CASIIPQGGYTF.